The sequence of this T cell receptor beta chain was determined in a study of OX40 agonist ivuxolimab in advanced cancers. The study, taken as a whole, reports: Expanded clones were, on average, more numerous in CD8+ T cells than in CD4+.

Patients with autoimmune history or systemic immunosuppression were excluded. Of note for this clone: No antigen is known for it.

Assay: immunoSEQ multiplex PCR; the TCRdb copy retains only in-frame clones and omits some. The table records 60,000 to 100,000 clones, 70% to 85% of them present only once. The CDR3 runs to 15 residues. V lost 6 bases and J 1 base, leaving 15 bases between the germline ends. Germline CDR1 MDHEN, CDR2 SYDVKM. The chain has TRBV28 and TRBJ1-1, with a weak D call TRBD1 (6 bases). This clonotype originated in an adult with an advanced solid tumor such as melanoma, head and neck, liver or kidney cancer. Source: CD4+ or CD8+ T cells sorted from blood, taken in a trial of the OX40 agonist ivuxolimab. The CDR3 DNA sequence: TGTGCCAGCAGACTGCTCGGAGGGGGGAACACTGAAGCTTTCTTT. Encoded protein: CASRLLGGGNTEAFF. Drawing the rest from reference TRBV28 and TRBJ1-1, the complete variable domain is DVKVTQSSRYLVKRTGEKVFLECVQDMDHENMFWYRQDPGLGLRLIYFSYDVKMKEKGDIPEGYSVSREKKERFSLILESASTNQTSMYLCASRLLGGGNTEAFFGQGTRLTVV.